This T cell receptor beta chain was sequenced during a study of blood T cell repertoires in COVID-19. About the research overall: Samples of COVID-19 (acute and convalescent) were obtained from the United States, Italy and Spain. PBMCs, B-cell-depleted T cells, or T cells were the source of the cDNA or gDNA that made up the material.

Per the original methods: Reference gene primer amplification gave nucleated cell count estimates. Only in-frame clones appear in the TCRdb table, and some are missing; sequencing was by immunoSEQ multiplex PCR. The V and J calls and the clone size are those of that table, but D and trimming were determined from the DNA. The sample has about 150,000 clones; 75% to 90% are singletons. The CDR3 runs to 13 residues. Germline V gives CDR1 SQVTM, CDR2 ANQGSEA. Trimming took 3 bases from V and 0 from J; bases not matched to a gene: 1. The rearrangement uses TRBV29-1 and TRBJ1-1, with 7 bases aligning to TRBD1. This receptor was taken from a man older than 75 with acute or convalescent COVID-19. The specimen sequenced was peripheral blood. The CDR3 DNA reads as TGCAGCGTTGACAGGGGGATGAACACTGAAGCTTTCTTT. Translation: CSVDRGMNTEAFF.